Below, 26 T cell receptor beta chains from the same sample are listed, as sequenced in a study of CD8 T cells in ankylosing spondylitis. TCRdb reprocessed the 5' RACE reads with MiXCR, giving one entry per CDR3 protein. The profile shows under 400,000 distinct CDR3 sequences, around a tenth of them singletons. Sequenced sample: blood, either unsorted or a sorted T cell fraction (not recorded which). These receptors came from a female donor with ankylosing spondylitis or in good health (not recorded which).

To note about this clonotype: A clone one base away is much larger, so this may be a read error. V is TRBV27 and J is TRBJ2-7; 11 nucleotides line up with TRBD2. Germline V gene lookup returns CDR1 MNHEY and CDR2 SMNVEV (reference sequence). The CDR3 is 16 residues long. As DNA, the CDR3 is TGTCCCAGCAGTCCTTATCCGACTAGCGGGGTCTACGAGCAGTACTTC. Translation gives CPSSPYPTSGVYEQYF.

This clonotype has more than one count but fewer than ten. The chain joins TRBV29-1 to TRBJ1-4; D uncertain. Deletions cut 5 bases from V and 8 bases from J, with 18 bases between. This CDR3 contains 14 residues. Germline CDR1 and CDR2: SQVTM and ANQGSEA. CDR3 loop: CSVTSGGGREKLFF. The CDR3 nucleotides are TGCAGCGTTACCTCGGGAGGCGGTCGGGAAAAACTGTTTTTT.

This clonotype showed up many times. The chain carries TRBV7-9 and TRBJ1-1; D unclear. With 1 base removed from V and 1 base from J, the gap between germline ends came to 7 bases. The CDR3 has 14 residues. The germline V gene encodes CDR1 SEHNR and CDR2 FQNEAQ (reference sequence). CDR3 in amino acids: CASSLVVPNTEAFF. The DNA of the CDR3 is TGTGCCAGCAGCTTAGTTGTCCCGAACACTGAAGCTTTCTTT.

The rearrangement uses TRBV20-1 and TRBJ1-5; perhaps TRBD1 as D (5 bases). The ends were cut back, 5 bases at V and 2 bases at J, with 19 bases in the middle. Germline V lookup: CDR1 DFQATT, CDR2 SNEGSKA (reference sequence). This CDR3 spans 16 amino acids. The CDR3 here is CSASAPGWSGNQPQHF. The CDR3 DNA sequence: TGCAGTGCTTCAGCTCCAGGGTGGTCCGGCAATCAGCCCCAGCATTTT.

Written as DNA, the CDR3 is TGTGCCAGTAGTAGGTCGCGGCAGCCCCAGCATTTT. Its translation is CASSRSRQPQHF. The genes are TRBV19 and TRBJ1-5; D remains ambiguous. Trimming cost V 4 bases and J 7 bases, with 8 bases left between them. Looked up from germline, CDR1 is LNHDA and CDR2 is SQIVND (reference sequence). CDR3 length: 12 amino acids. Using reference TRBV19 and TRBJ1-5 for the parts outside the CDR3, the full variable domain is DGGITQSPKYLFRKEGQNVTLSCEQNLNHDAMYWYRQDPGQGLRLIYYSQIVNDFQKGDIAEGYSVSREKKESFPLTVTSAQKNPTAFYLCASSRSRQPQHFGDGTRLSIL.

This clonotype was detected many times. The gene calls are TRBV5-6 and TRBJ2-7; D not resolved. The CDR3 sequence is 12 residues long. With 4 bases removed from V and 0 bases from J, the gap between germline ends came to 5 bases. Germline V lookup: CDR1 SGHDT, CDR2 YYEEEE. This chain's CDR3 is CASSQDSYEQYF. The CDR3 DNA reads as TGTGCCAGCAGCCAGGACTCCTACGAGCAGTACTTC.

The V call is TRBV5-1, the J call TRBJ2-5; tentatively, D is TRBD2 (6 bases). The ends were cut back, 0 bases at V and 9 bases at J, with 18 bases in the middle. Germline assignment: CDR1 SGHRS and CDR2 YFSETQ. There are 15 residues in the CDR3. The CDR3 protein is CASSLGDSFKRSQYF. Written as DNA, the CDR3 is TGCGCCAGCAGCTTGGGGGACTCCTTCAAGAGATCCCAGTACTTC.

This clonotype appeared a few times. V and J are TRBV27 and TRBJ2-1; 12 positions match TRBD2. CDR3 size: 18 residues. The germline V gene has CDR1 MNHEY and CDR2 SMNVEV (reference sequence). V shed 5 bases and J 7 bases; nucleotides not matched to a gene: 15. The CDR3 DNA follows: TGTGCCAGCAGTCCCCCCGGCCTAGCGGGGGGGCCGGGTAATGAGCAGTTCTTC. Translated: CASSPPGLAGGPGNEQFF.

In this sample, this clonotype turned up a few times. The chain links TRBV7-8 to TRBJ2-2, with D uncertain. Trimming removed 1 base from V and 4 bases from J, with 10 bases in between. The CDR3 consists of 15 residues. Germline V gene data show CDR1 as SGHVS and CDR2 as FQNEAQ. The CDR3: CASSLGVSFTGELFF. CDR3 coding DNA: TGTGCCAGCAGCTTAGGTGTGTCCTTCACCGGGGAGCTGTTTTTT.

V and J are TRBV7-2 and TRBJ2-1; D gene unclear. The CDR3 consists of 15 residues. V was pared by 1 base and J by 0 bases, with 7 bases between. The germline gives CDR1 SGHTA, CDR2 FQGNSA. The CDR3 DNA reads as TGTGCCAGCAGCTTAGGCTTTGCCTCCTACAATGAGCAGTTCTTC. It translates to CASSLGFASYNEQFF.

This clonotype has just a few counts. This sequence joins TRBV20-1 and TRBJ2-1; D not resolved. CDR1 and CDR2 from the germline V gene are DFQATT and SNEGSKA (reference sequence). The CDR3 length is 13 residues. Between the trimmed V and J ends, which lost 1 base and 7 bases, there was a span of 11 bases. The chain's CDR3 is CSARVRNVNEQFF. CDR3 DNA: TGCAGTGCTAGAGTAAGAAATGTTAATGAGCAGTTCTTC.

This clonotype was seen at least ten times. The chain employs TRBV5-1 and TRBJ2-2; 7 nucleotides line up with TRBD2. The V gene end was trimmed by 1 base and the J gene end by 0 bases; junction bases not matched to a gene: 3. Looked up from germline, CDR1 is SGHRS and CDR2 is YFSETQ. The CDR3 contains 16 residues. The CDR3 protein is CASSLTLAANTGELFF. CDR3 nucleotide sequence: TGCGCCAGCAGCTTGACCCTAGCGGCGAACACCGGGGAGCTGTTTTTT.

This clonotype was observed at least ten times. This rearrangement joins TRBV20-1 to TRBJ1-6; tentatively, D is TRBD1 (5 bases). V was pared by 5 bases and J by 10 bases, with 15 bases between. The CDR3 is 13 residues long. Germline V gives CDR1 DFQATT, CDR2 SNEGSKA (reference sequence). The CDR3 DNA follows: TGCAGTGCTGGGACCTACCAGGTCTCACCCCTCCACTTT. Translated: CSAGTYQVSPLHF.

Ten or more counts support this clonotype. This CDR3 is CASSLRRSSGANVLTF. The CDR3 DNA follows: TGTGCCAGCAGCTTAAGACGGTCCTCTGGGGCCAACGTCCTGACTTTC. The J gene is TRBJ2-6, the V gene TRBV7-2, with D hard to call. This CDR3 region has 16 residues. Germline lookup yields CDR1 SGHTA and CDR2 FQGNSA. V lost 2 bases and J 0 bases, leaving 8 bases between the germline ends.

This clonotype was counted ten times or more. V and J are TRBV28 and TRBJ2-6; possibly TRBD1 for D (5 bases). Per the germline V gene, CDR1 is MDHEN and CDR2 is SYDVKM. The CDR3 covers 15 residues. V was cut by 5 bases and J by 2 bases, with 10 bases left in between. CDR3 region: CASSAEGAGANVLTF. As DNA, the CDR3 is TGTGCCAGCAGTGCGGAAGGGGCTGGGGCCAACGTCCTGACTTTC. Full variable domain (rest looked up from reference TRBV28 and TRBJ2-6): DVKVTQSSRYLVKRTGEKVFLECVQDMDHENMFWYRQDPGLGLRLIYFSYDVKMKEKGDIPEGYSVSREKKERFSLILESASTNQTSMYLCASSAEGAGANVLTFGAGSRLTVL.

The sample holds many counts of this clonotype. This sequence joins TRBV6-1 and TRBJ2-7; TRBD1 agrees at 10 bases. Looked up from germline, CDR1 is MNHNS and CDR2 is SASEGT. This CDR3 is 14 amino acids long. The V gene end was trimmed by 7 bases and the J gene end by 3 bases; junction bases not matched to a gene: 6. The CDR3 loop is CASTRTGGNYEQYF. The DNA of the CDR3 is TGTGCCAGCACACGGACAGGGGGGAACTACGAGCAGTACTTC.

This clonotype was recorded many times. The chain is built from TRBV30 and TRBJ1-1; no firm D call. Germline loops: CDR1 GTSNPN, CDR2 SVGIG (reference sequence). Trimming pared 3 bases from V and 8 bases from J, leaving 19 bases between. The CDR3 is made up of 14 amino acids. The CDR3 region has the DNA TGTGCCTGGAGCGGAATAATAGGGAGTCGGGAAGCTTTCTTT. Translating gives CAWSGIIGSREAFF.

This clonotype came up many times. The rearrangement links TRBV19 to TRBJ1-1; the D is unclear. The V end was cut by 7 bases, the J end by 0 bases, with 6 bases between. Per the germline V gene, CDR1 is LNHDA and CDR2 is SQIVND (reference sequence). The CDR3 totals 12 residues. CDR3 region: CASTFMNTEAFF. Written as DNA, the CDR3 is TGTGCCAGTACGTTTATGAACACTGAAGCTTTCTTT.

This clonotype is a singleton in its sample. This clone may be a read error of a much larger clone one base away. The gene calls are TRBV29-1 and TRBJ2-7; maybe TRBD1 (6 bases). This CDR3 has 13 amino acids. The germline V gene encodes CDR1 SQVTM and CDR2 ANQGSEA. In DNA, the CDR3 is TGCAGCGCTCTACTAACGGACAGCTACGAGCAGCACTTC. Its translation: CSALLTDSYEQHF.

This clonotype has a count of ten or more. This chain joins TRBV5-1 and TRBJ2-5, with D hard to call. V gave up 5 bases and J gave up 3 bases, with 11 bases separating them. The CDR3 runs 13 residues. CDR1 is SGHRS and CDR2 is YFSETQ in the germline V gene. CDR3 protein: CASRFSNKETQYF. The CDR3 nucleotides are TGCGCCAGCAGATTCTCAAATAAAGAGACCCAGTACTTC.

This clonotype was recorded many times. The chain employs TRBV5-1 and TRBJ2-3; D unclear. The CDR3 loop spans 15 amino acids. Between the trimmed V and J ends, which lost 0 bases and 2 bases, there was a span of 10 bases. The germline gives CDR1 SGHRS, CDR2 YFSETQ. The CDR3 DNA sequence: TGCGCCAGCAGCTTGGCGGGCCAGATCACAGATACGCAGTATTTT. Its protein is CASSLAGQITDTQYF.

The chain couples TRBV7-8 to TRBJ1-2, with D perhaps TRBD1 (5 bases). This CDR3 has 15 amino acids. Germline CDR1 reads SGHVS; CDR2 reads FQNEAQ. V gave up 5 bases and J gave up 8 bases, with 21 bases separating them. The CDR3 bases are TGTGCCAGCAGCCCCAGTGGGGCGGACCTGAGCGGCTACACCTTC. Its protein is CASSPSGADLSGYTF.

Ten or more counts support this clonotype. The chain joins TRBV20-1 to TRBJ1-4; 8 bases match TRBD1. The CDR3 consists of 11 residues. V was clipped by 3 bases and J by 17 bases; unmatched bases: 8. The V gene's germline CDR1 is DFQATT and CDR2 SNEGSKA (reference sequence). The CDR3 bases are TGCAGTGCTAGTAGAAGTGACAGGGGTTTTTTT. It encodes CSASRSDRGFF.

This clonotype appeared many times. DNA for the CDR3: TGCAGTGCTACTCCGGGACAGGGGGTTGACGAGCAGTACTTC. This sequence encodes CSATPGQGVDEQYF. The rearrangement uses TRBV20-1 and TRBJ2-7, with 11 bases that match TRBD1. CDR3 size: 14 residues. CDR1 is DFQATT and CDR2 is SNEGSKA in the germline V gene (reference sequence). Trimming removed 4 bases from V and 5 bases from J; junction bases left unmatched: 7.

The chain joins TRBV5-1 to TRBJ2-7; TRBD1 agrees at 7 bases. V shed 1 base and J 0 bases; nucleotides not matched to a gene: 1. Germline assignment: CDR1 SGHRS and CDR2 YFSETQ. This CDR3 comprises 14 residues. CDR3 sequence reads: CASSLQGDSYEQYF. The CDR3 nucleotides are TGCGCCAGCAGCTTGCAGGGGGACTCCTACGAGCAGTACTTC.

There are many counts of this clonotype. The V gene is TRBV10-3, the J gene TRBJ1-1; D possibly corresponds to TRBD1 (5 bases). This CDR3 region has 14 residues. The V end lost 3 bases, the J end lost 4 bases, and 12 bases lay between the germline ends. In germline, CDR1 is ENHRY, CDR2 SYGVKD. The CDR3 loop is CAISEIGGGTEAFF. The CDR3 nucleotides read TGTGCCATCAGTGAAATCGGGGGGGGCACTGAAGCTTTCTTT.